The rows below give T cell receptor beta chains drawn from one sample of a study of response to subunit inactivated influenza vaccine. Each CDR3 protein is one row after TCRdb ran MiXCR on the RT-PCR reads. The sample has roughly 650,000 distinct CDR3 sequences; around 15% are singletons. Sample: PBMCs from blood, taken 14 to 15 days before vaccination. The receptor set was obtained from a man over 45 who received an inactivated influenza vaccine. Each CDR3 is given with its conserved first and last residue. The D gene is left open where the match is weak. Some rows mark clone size as missing; the rest say once, few, many or name a class of expanded clone.

V,J,D,size,length,CDR3,DNA
TRBV4-2,TRBJ2-5,TRBD1,NA,15,CASSQDLGGFETQYF,TGTGCCAGCAGCCAAGATTTAGGGGGCTTTGAGACCCAGTACTTC
TRBV7-2,TRBJ2-1,NA,NA,12,CASSPSRVSVFF,TGTGCCAGCAGCCCTAGCCGGGTCTCGGTGTTCTTC
TRBV20-1,TRBJ2-2,TRBD2,few,15,CSADRTSGRTGELFF,TGCAGTGCCGATAGGACTAGCGGGAGGACCGGGGAGCTGTTTTTT
TRBV10-1,TRBJ2-7,TRBD2,few,14,CASSESTSGGARYF,TGCGCCAGCAGTGAGTCGACTAGCGGGGGGGCCCGGTACTTC
TRBV11-2,TRBJ1-6,NA,few,14,CASSKGSGHSPLHF,TGTGCCAGCAGCAAGGGGTCGGGACATTCACCCCTCCACTTT
TRBV20-1,TRBJ2-7,TRBD2,few,14,CSARVAGEPYEQYF,TGCAGTGCTAGAGTAGCGGGAGAGCCCTACGAGCAGTACTTC
TRBV21-1,TRBJ2-2,NA,NA,15,CASSKSYRYTGELFF,TGTGCCAGCAGCAAAAGTTATAGATACACCGGGGAGCTGTTTTTT
TRBV3-1,TRBJ1-1,NA,few,13,CASSQPGNTEAFF,TGTGCCAGCAGCCAACCGGGGAACACTGAAGCTTTCTTT
TRBV4-3,TRBJ2-6,NA,few,16,CASSQDLVSGANVLTF,TGCGCCAGCAGCCAAGATCTTGTTTCTGGGGCCAACGTCCTGACTTTC
TRBV5-1,TRBJ2-6,TRBD1,few,17,CASRRTGETLGANVLTF,TGCGCCAGCAGACGGACAGGGGAAACGTTGGGGGCCAACGTCCTGACTTTC
TRBV12-3/TRBV12-4,TRBJ1-6,NA,NA,13,CASRPTNRSPLHF,TGTGCCAGCAGGCCGACCAACCGTTCACCCCTCCACTTT
TRBV6-5,TRBJ2-7,NA,NA,16,CASSYRAPGLSDEQYF,TGTGCCAGCAGTTACCGGGCCCCAGGGTTATCCGACGAGCAGTACTTC
TRBV14,TRBJ1-1,NA,NA,13,CASSRTHSTEAFF,TGTGCCAGCAGCAGAACCCACTCCACTGAAGCTTTCTTT
TRBV6-1,TRBJ2-1,NA,NA,14,CASILTDYYNEQFF,TGTGCCAGCATCCTGACAGATTACTACAATGAGCAGTTCTTC
TRBV28,TRBJ2-7,TRBD1,few,14,CASSLQGISYEQYF,TGTGCCAGCAGTCTACAGGGGATTTCCTACGAGCAGTACTTC
TRBV19,TRBJ2-5,NA,few,12,CASSGGTGTQYF,TGTGCCAGTTCCGGGGGAACAGGGACCCAGTACTTC
TRBV7-9,TRBJ1-2,NA,many,12,CASSSHIPGYTF,TGTGCCAGCAGCTCTCACATACCTGGCTACACCTTC
TRBV7-2,TRBJ2-1,TRBD2,few,15,CASSLMAGGYNEQFF,TGTGCCAGCAGCTTAATGGCGGGGGGTTACAATGAGCAGTTCTTC
TRBV7-9,TRBJ2-1,NA,many,13,CASSHGAYNEQFF,TGTGCCAGCAGCCATGGGGCCTACAATGAGCAGTTCTTC
TRBV28,TRBJ2-7,NA,NA,17,CASSLSLRTAPTYEQYF,TGTGCCAGCAGTTTGAGTTTGCGTACAGCGCCCACTTACGAGCAGTACTTC
TRBV11-2,TRBJ2-1,TRBD2,few,16,CASRIGLAVSYNEQFF,TGTGCCAGCAGAATCGGACTAGCGGTGTCCTACAATGAGCAGTTCTTC
TRBV12-3/TRBV12-4,TRBJ2-7,TRBD2,NA,14,CASTFSGGTYEQYF,TGTGCCAGCACCTTTAGCGGGGGGACCTACGAGCAGTACTTC
TRBV29-1,TRBJ2-1,TRBD2,many,16,CSVEGGTSGIYNEQFF,TGCAGCGTTGAAGGGGGGACTAGCGGAATCTACAATGAGCAGTTCTTC
TRBV14,TRBJ2-6,NA,NA,16,CASSQVKGEGANVLTF,TGTGCCAGCAGCCAAGTCAAAGGGGAAGGGGCCAACGTCCTGACTTTC
TRBV20-1,TRBJ1-5,NA,few,16,CSARVRTGSSNQPQHF,TGCAGTGCTAGAGTGCGCACAGGGAGCAGCAATCAGCCCCAGCATTTT
TRBV7-9,TRBJ1-4,NA,few,15,CASSFYGGRDEKLFF,TGTGCCAGCAGCTTTTACGGAGGGCGCGATGAAAAACTGTTTTTT
TRBV29-1,TRBJ2-1,NA,few,11,CSVVWNNEQFF,TGCAGCGTTGTATGGAACAATGAGCAGTTCTTC
TRBV28,TRBJ1-1,NA,NA,14,CASRAVLMNTEAFF,TGTGCCAGCCGAGCGGTCCTCATGAACACTGAAGCTTTCTTT
TRBV6-5,TRBJ2-5,TRBD2,NA,17,CASSYSASGGAWETQYF,TGTGCCAGCAGTTACTCGGCTAGCGGGGGGGCCTGGGAGACCCAGTACTTC
TRBV7-2,TRBJ2-5,NA,few,16,CASSLVLLARQETQYF,TGTGCCAGCAGCTTAGTTCTGCTAGCGCGGCAAGAGACCCAGTACTTC
TRBV12-5,TRBJ2-5,NA,few,19,CASGLVVPYQNLGSGTQYF,TGTGCTAGTGGTTTGGTAGTACCATACCAAAATCTAGGGTCAGGGACCCAGTACTTC
TRBV4-1,TRBJ1-1,NA,NA,14,CASSYRFENTEAFF,TGCGCCAGCAGCTACAGGTTTGAGAACACTGAAGCTTTCTTT
TRBV12-3/TRBV12-4,TRBJ1-2,NA,NA,17,CASSLGLTAGPSYGYTF,TGTGCCAGCAGTTTAGGCTTAACCGCAGGGCCAAGCTATGGCTACACCTTC
TRBV20-1,TRBJ2-1,TRBD2,many,14,CSAALAATYNEQFF,TGCAGTGCTGCCCTAGCGGCTACCTACAATGAGCAGTTCTTC
TRBV28,TRBJ2-1,TRBD2,NA,16,CASSLLPLAGAGEQFF,TGTGCCAGCAGTTTACTACCCTTAGCGGGAGCGGGTGAGCAGTTCTTC
TRBV5-1,TRBJ2-7,NA,NA,14,CASRPGGANYEQYF,TGCGCCAGCAGGCCAGGGGGGGCGAACTACGAGCAGTACTTC
TRBV11-2,TRBJ2-7,TRBD1,NA,15,CASSILGDRAYEQYF,TGTGCCAGCAGCATTTTAGGGGACAGGGCCTACGAGCAGTACTTC
TRBV20-1,TRBJ2-7,NA,NA,12,CSATGSHLEQYF,TGCAGTGCTACAGGTTCCCATTTAGAGCAGTACTTC
TRBV7-2,TRBJ2-3,NA,NA,13,CASSLLADYTQYF,TGTGCCAGCAGCTTGTTAGCGGACTATACGCAGTATTTT
TRBV7-3,TRBJ2-2,TRBD2,many,21,CASSLIPAGLAGGRNTGELFF,TGTGCCAGCAGCTTAATACCCGCGGGACTAGCGGGGGGCCGCAACACCGGGGAGCTGTTTTTT
TRBV3-1,TRBJ2-7,NA,few,15,CASSQDNWNSYEQYF,TGTGCCAGCAGCCAAGATAATTGGAACTCCTACGAGCAGTACTTC